The 24 T cell receptor beta chains listed next were all sequenced from one sample in a study of T cells after yellow fever vaccination. From the 5' RACE reads, TCRdb called clonotypes with MiXCR, one entry per CDR3 protein. The sample holds some 550,000 distinct CDR3 sequences, 15% to 20% seen once. The sequenced sample was PBMCs, obtained 15 days after the yellow fever booster vaccination. The source of these receptors is a man aged 25 to 40 who received the YFV17D yellow fever vaccine.

Only a few counts were recorded for this clonotype. This chain joins TRBV30 and TRBJ2-5, with TRBD1 matching 8 bases. The CDR3 length is 14 residues. Germline V gives CDR1 GTSNPN, CDR2 SVGIG (reference sequence). Unmatched junction bases numbered 7, after V lost 2 bases and J lost 5 bases. The CDR3 sequence is CAWSLAGGFETQYF. Here the CDR3 DNA reads TGTGCCTGGAGTCTGGCAGGGGGCTTTGAGACCCAGTACTTC.

This clonotype was observed a few times. The genes are TRBV7-9 and TRBJ2-2; 7 bases align to TRBD1. From germline, CDR1 is SEHNR and CDR2 FQNEAQ (reference sequence). This CDR3 region has 17 residues. V was pared by 8 bases and J by 8 bases, with 20 bases of the junction left unmatched. The CDR3 spells CASALPPGTAVRGELFF. The DNA for the CDR3 is TGTGCCAGCGCCCTTCCTCCCGGGACAGCCGTGAGGGGGGAGCTGTTTTTT.

The rearrangement links TRBV7-9 to TRBJ1-2; D is undetermined. V lost 10 bases, J lost 8 bases, and 23 bases lay in between. The CDR3 runs 14 residues. Germline-derived CDR1 and CDR2 are SEHNR and FQNEAQ (reference sequence). The chain's CDR3 is CATIFPTAQRGYTF. The CDR3 region has the DNA TGTGCCACCATATTTCCGACCGCACAAAGGGGCTACACCTTC.

This clonotype was counted between two and nine times. The chain has TRBV9 and TRBJ2-1, with TRBD2 identical over 11 bases. The CDR3 consists of 16 residues. J lost 4 bases, V lost 3 bases, and 6 bases had no gene match. CDR1 is SGDLS, CDR2 YYNGEE, per germline. DNA for the CDR3: TGTGCCAGCAGCGCAACAATAGCGGGAGGGTACAATGAGCAGTTCTTC. It translates to CASSATIAGGYNEQFF.

This clonotype was seen more than once but under ten times. V usage is TRBV11-2 and J usage is TRBJ1-6; 9 positions agree with TRBD1. The CDR3 has 16 amino acids. The germline V gene encodes CDR1 SGHAT and CDR2 FQNNGV. Losses at the gene ends were 5 bases for V and 5 bases for J; bases not matched to a gene: 7. The CDR3 DNA follows: TGTGCCAGCAGCACCCAGACAGGGGGGGATAATTCACCCCTCCACTTT. It yields the protein CASSTQTGGDNSPLHF.

The chain links TRBV6-2 or TRBV6-3 to TRBJ2-7; D might be TRBD1 (5 bases). V shed 7 bases and J shed 7 bases, with 14 bases lying between them. Germline-derived CDR1 and CDR2 are MNHEY and SVGEGT. This CDR3 is built from 12 residues. This chain's CDR3 is CASNRGFGEQYF. The DNA of the CDR3 is TGTGCCAGCAATAGGGGTTTCGGGGAGCAGTACTTC.

The rearrangement joins TRBV28 to TRBJ1-4; D is unclear. Looked up from germline, CDR1 is MDHEN and CDR2 is SYDVKM. CDR3 length: 14 amino acids. Trimming cost V 3 bases and J 3 bases, with 8 bases left between them. As DNA, the CDR3 is TGTGCCAGCAGTTTGGGCTTTTCTAATGAAAAACTGTTTTTT. This encodes CASSLGFSNEKLFF.

The J gene is TRBJ2-5, the V gene TRBV3-1; 7 bases are shared with TRBD2. Germline CDR1 is LGHDT and CDR2 is YNNKEL (reference sequence). The CDR3 is 15 residues long. With V trimmed by 0 bases and J by 4 bases, 5 bases remained unmatched. CDR3: CASSQEGLPPETQYF. CDR3 nucleotide sequence: TGTGCCAGCAGCCAAGAGGGACTACCCCCAGAGACCCAGTACTTC.

The genes are TRBV9 and TRBJ2-7; tentatively, D is TRBD1 or TRBD2 (5 bases each). V was shortened by 3 bases and J by 0 bases, with 7 bases between the two germline ends. CDR3 length: 13 amino acids. Germline loops: CDR1 SGDLS, CDR2 YYNGEE. The CDR3 region is CASSERGSYEQYF. The CDR3 coding sequence is TGTGCCAGCAGCGAGAGGGGCTCCTACGAGCAGTACTTC.

This clonotype was observed a few times. The rearrangement joins TRBV29-1 to TRBJ2-3; D is uncertain. Trimming took off 2 bases at V and 0 bases at J, with 3 bases between the two ends. This CDR3 has 12 amino acids. From germline, CDR1 is SQVTM and CDR2 ANQGSEA. Written as DNA, the CDR3 is TGCAGCGTTGAATCGAGCACAGATACGCAGTATTTT. This translates into CSVESSTDTQYF.

This clonotype was observed a few times. This chain uses TRBV27 with TRBJ2-7; D not resolved. This CDR3 comprises 15 residues. V lost 2 bases and J 3 bases, leaving 14 bases between the germline ends. Germline V lookup: CDR1 MNHEY, CDR2 SMNVEV (reference sequence). CDR3 loop: CASSLGPGSNYEQYF. CDR3 nucleotide sequence: TGTGCCAGCAGTTTAGGCCCCGGCTCCAACTACGAGCAGTACTTC.

This clonotype has just a few counts. The chain uses TRBV5-1 and TRBJ2-2; 9 nucleotides line up with TRBD1. CDR3 length: 15 amino acids. Germline V gene data show CDR1 as SGHRS and CDR2 as YFSETQ. V was pared by 3 bases and J by 7 bases, with 7 bases of the junction left unmatched. DNA for the CDR3: TGCGCCAGCAGCTCGCGGACAGGGGCTGTCGGGGAGCTGTTTTTT. It is translated as CASSSRTGAVGELFF.

The table lists this clonotype with a few counts. The gene calls are TRBV7-9 and TRBJ2-1; no clear D. The CDR3 consists of 13 residues. Trimming cost V 1 base and J 9 bases, with 10 bases left between them. Looked up from germline, CDR1 is SEHNR and CDR2 is FQNEAQ (reference sequence). The CDR3 DNA is TGTGCCAGCAGCTTAGGGGCTAGTGGTGAGCAGTTCTTC. Translated, it gives CASSLGASGEQFF.

This clonotype turned up a few times. The J gene is TRBJ2-2, the V gene TRBV18, with 12 bases matching TRBD2. Germline assignment: CDR1 KGHSH and CDR2 LQKENI. V dropped 8 bases and J dropped 4; count of bases not matched to a gene: 8. CDR3 size: 16 residues. The CDR3 DNA follows: TGTGCCAGCCGACTAGCGGGAGCCGCGGGCACCGGGGAGCTGTTTTTT. It is translated as CASRLAGAAGTGELFF.

This clonotype has only a few counts. The chain employs TRBV7-8 and TRBJ2-1, with D perhaps TRBD2 (5 bases). Germline-derived CDR1 and CDR2 are SGHVS and FQNEAQ. This CDR3 is 12 amino acids long. Trimming cost V 6 bases and J 12 bases, with 15 bases left between them. For the CDR3, the DNA is TGTGCCAGCAGTTTAAACCAAGAGGGGCAGTTCTTC. This gives the protein CASSLNQEGQFF.

V and J are TRBV12-3 or TRBV12-4 and TRBJ2-7, with TRBD2 identical over 9 bases. V dropped 5 bases and J dropped 6; count of bases not matched to a gene: 8. The length of the CDR3 is 14 residues. The CDR3: CASSPSGIPSEQYF. The DNA for the CDR3 is TGTGCCAGCAGTCCTAGCGGGATCCCCAGCGAGCAGTACTTC.

The chain uses TRBV4-1 and TRBJ2-3; the D call may be TRBD1 or TRBD2 (5 bases each). V was shortened by 0 bases and J by 2 bases, with 9 bases between the two germline ends. CDR1 and CDR2 (germline): MGHRA, YSYEKL. This CDR3 region has 15 residues. CDR3 amino acids: CASSQETGPTDTQYF. The CDR3 DNA is TGCGCCAGCAGCCAAGAAACGGGACCCACAGATACGCAGTATTTT.

The table lists this clonotype with a few counts. This chain connects TRBV7-3 to TRBJ1-2; no reliable D call. CDR1 SGHTA and CDR2 FQGTGA come from the germline V gene. Deletions cut 5 bases from V and 3 bases from J, with 10 bases between. This CDR3 contains 13 residues. The CDR3 loop is CASSPRADYGYTF. The DNA of the CDR3 is TGTGCCAGCAGCCCCCGCGCGGACTATGGCTACACCTTC.

This clonotype was picked up a small number of times. This chain joins TRBV5-1 and TRBJ2-3, with 9 bases identical to TRBD2. Trimming at V came to 5 bases and at J to 3 bases, leaving 4 bases not matched to a gene. Germline values: CDR1 SGHRS, CDR2 YFSETQ. The CDR3 is 14 amino acids. CDR3 DNA sequence: TGCGCCAGCAGGATTAGCGGGAGTACAGATACGCAGTATTTT. This gives the protein CASRISGSTDTQYF. Together with reference TRBV5-1 and TRBJ2-3, the CDR3 gives the full variable domain: KAGVTQTPRYLIKTRGQQVTLSCSPISGHRSVSWYQQTPGQGLQFLFEYFSETQRNKGNFPGRFSGRQFSNSRSEMNVSTLELGDSALYLCASRISGSTDTQYFGPGTRLTVL.

A few counts support this clonotype. The chain carries TRBV25-1 and TRBJ1-4, with D perhaps TRBD1 (5 bases). The CDR3 is 15 residues long. V gave up 3 bases and J gave up 5 bases, with 13 bases separating them. Germline loops: CDR1 MGHDK, CDR2 SYGVNS. The CDR3 DNA reads TGTGCCAGCAGTGATCAAACCGGGGCAAATGAAAAACTGTTTTTT. It encodes CASSDQTGANEKLFF.

This clonotype was seen many times. The DNA of the CDR3 is TGTGCCAGCAGCTACCGGACAGGGAGTGAGTACGAGCAGTACTTC. Protein product: CASSYRTGSEYEQYF. The chain links TRBV7-8 to TRBJ2-7; 8 bases fit TRBD1. This CDR3 region has 15 residues. With 4 bases clipped from V and 4 bases from J, the junction kept 9 bases outside the gene matches. Germline-derived CDR1 and CDR2 are SGHVS and FQNEAQ. The full variable domain, rest sourced from reference TRBV7-8 and TRBJ2-7, is GAGVSQSPRYKVAKRGQDVALRCDPISGHVSLFWYQQALGQGPEFLTYFQNEAQLDKSGLPSDRFFAERPEGSVSTLKIQRTQQEDSAVYLCASSYRTGSEYEQYFGPGTRLTVT.

The rearrangement links TRBV5-6 to TRBJ2-3; TRBD2 might be the D (5 bases). The V and J ends lost 4 bases and 2 bases respectively, with 14 bases between them. Germline V CDR1 and CDR2: SGHDT, YYEEEE. This CDR3 spans 15 amino acids. The CDR3 loop reads CASSTASSSTDTQYF. The CDR3 DNA sequence: TGTGCCAGCAGCACCGCTAGCTCCTCCACAGATACGCAGTATTTT. Together with reference TRBV5-6 and TRBJ2-3, the CDR3 gives the full variable domain: DAGVTQSPTHLIKTRGQQVTLRCSPKSGHDTVSWYQQALGQGPQFIFQYYEEEERQRGNFPDRFSGHQFPNYSSELNVNALLLGDSALYLCASSTASSSTDTQYFGPGTRLTVL.

The chain carries TRBV20-1 and TRBJ2-5; D might be TRBD1 (6 bases). CDR3 size: 16 residues. V was shortened by 3 bases and J by 2 bases, with 19 bases between the two germline ends. Germline loops: CDR1 DFQATT, CDR2 SNEGSKA (reference sequence). CDR3 DNA: TGCAGTGCTAGCGAAAGTAGGGGGAAGCTACAAGAGACCCAGTACTTC. It codes for CSASESRGKLQETQYF.

This clonotype was seen a few times. The genes are TRBV24-1 and TRBJ2-5; 11 bases align to TRBD1. Germline values: CDR1 KGHDR, CDR2 SFDVKD. CDR3 size: 15 residues. Unmatched junction bases numbered 2, after V lost 2 bases and J lost 4 bases. The CDR3 bases are TGTGCCACCAGTGATTCCGGACAGGGGGCAGAGACCCAGTACTTC. Its protein product is CATSDSGQGAETQYF.